A single sample is the source of the 3 T cell receptor beta chains below, sequenced in a study of T cell responses to AZD1222 COVID-19 vaccine. Repertoires were generated with immunoSEQ multiplex PCR, while TCRdb's copy carries only in-frame clones and drops some. Of about 55,000 clones in the sample, 70% to 90% were seen once. Sample: peripheral blood, taken on day 0 of AZD1222 vaccination. Source of these receptors: an adult in good health.

This clone is a singleton in its sample. The chain recombines TRBV9 with TRBJ2-3; tentatively, D is TRBD2 (6 bases). V lost 3 bases and J lost 6, with 17 bases in between. The CDR3 sequence is 15 residues long. Germline loops: CDR1 SGDLS, CDR2 YYNGEE. CDR3 residues: CASSAGGGFIDTQYF. The CDR3 coding sequence is TGTGCCAGCAGCGCCGGTGGAGGGTTCATCGATACGCAGTATTTT. The variable domain in full, completed from reference TRBV9 and TRBJ2-3, reads DSGVTQTPKHLITATGQRVTLRCSPRSGDLSVYWYQQSLDQGLQFLIQYYNGEERAKGNILERFSAQQFPDLHSELNLSSLELGDSALYFCASSAGGGFIDTQYFGPGTRLTVL.

The chain has TRBV7-2 and TRBJ1-2, with 10 bases lining up with TRBD1. The CDR3 is 15 amino acids. V shed 5 bases, J shed 5 bases, and the junction held 8 bases outside the gene matches. Germline V gene data show CDR1 as SGHTA and CDR2 as FQGNSA. For the CDR3, the DNA is TGTGCCAGCAGCCCCACGACAGGGGGCGGGTATGGCTACACCTTC. It is translated as CASSPTTGGGYGYTF. The full variable domain, its missing parts supplied by reference TRBV7-2 and TRBJ1-2, is GAGVSQSPSNKVTEKGKDVELRCDPISGHTALYWYRQSLGQGLEFLIYFQGNSAPDKSGLPSDRFSAERTGGSVSTLTIQRTQQEDSAVYLCASSPTTGGGYGYTFGSGTRLTVV.

The V and J genes are TRBV5-8 and TRBJ2-2; 10 bases match TRBD1. CDR3 length equals 15 residues. J gave up 5 bases and V 5 bases, and 6 bases lay outside the gene matches. Germline V gene data show CDR1 as SGHTS and CDR2 as YDEGEE. CDR3 DNA sequence: TGTGCCAGCAGAAAACCGGGACAGGGGACCGGGGAGCTGTTTTTT. It encodes CASRKPGQGTGELFF.